The entry below gives a single T cell receptor (beta chain) sequence along with its context. The antigen remains unidentified. These data belong to a study of T cells in localized non-small cell lung cancer. Study-wide results and caveats: A median of around 60 clones ranked among the top 100 in tumor appeared in adjacent lung. Investigators sequenced only a single tumor region, leaving heterogeneity possible. In uninvolved adjacent lung, T cell clonality reached its highest value, exceeding tumor.

Data came from immunoSEQ multiplex PCR; TCRdb stores just in-frame clones and leaves some out. The data show roughly 40,000 clones, 85% to 90% seen once. Germline CDR1 and CDR2: SGHRS and YFSETQ. The V and J ends lost 2 bases and 0 bases respectively, with 8 bases between them. This CDR3 is built from 14 residues. The clonotype was recovered from a man aged 18 to 49 with stage I lung adenocarcinoma. The chain carries TRBV5-1 and TRBJ1-1; TRBD1 might be the D (5 bases). Here the sequenced sample was peripheral blood, taken before any cancer treatment. This CDR3 is CASSFGAMNTEAFF. The CDR3 DNA sequence: TGCGCCAGCAGCTTCGGGGCAATGAACACTGAAGCTTTCTTT.